This T cell receptor (beta chain) was documented in a study of immune cell composition in non-small cell lung cancer (dated by TCRdb to about 2017). As for the study more broadly: Histologic subtype was assigned using H&E plus p63, CK5, Napsin A and TTF-1 immunohistochemistry, mainly lung adenocarcinoma or squamous cell carcinoma. The subtype comparisons left out a few tumour specimens with TCR-beta data because those specimens were rare histological subtypes. TCR-beta sequencing (Adaptive Biotechnologies) was performed on a few dozen paired NSCLC tumour and non-adjacent lung specimens plus 26 tumour-only specimens. Supplementary cohort #1, some 10 lung adenocarcinoma cases, had paired tumour/lung TCR-beta sequencing and TIL populations generated to assess tumour reactivity.

TCR-beta CDR3 regions were amplified from genomic DNA by a two-step multiplex PCR, with the second step adding Illumina-compatible adaptors. As a commercial immunoSEQ service, TCR-beta immunosequencing was carried out on an Illumina platform. Per the source publication's procedure: Repertoires were described by productive clonality and by Top 10 Clones, which is the percentage of T-cell templates coming from the ten most frequent sequences. Values of productive clonality ranged from 0 to 1, with a monoclonal population indicated by a value of 1. Using log10 scatter plots, tumour-associated clones were identified as sequences that made up at least 0.1% of tumour T-cell templates yet were absent from the matched non-adjacent lung. Student's t-tests were used for two-group comparisons, ANOVA was used for stages, and linear regression was used for relationships, with analyses conducted in GraphPad Prism7 and R. In its TCRdb copy, this immuneACCESS table keeps in-frame sequences only and misses some clones. Where compared with another copy, unresolved V genes explain less than half of these, and the others have no known cause. V, J and clone size are those of that table, while D and trimming were read from the DNA. Here the sample has more than 1,200 clones; around 72% occur a single time. Of the sample, roughly a quarter falls within the top ten clones.

About this clone: The antigen it recognizes is unknown. No much larger clone is present one base from it, and per-base qualities are unavailable.

From cysteine to phenylalanine, the CDR3 is 15 amino acids long. Only the CDR3 DNA is retained, 45 bases long and in frame from the first base. V is trimmed back by 1 base and J by 5 bases, and the junction contains 3 bases that no gene match accounts for. CDR1 and CDR2 (LGHNA, YSLEER) derive from the germline V gene. Genomic DNA was isolated with the QIAamp DNA kit from frozen aliquots of single-cell suspensions that had not been sorted. The tumour samples consisted of surgically resected non-small cell lung cancer tissue. Tissues were received within 2 hours of resection and processed immediately into single-cell suspensions. Tissue was mechanically dissociated and enzymatically digested with DNase I, collagenase I and hyaluronidase for approximately 29 minutes at 37 °C, then filtered and RBC-lysed. Broad study findings and their caveats: Tumour-associated clones >0.5% were found in nearly half of NSCLC cases, namely in around 33% of adenocarcinomas versus 60% to 85% of squamous carcinomas. Compared with lung adenocarcinoma tumours, lung squamous cell carcinoma showed significantly higher Top 10 clone scores and productive clonality. Only 10 or so cases were included in the reactivity cohort, and sequence sharing between tumour-reactive clones and the dominant in vivo tumour-associated clones was not shown. No significant correlation was found between tumour TCR-beta clonality and smoking pack-years. Across 10 or so adenocarcinoma cases, the maximal tumour-associated clone frequency showed a strong correlation with TIL tumour reactivity, but overall clonality showed no such correlation.

This receptor was taken from a human donor with non-small cell lung cancer. The sample comprised lung tumor tissue. The chain uses TRBV4-3 and TRBJ2-5; 11 bases in the junction line up with TRBD2. CDR3 sequence: CASSQVTSGGETQYF. Read as DNA, the sequence is TGCGCCAGCAGCCAAGTTACTAGCGGGGGTGAGACCCAGTACTTC.